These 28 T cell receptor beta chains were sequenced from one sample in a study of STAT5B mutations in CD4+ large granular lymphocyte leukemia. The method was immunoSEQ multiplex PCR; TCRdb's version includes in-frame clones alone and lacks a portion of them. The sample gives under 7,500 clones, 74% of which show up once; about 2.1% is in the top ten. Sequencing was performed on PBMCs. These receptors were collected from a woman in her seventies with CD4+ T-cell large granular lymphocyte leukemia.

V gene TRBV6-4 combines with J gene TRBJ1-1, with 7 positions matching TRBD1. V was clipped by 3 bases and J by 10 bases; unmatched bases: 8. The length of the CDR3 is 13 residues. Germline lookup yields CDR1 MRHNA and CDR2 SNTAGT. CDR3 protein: CASSEQGPAGAFF. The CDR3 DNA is TGTGCCAGCAGTGAACAGGGGCCGGCGGGAGCTTTCTTT.

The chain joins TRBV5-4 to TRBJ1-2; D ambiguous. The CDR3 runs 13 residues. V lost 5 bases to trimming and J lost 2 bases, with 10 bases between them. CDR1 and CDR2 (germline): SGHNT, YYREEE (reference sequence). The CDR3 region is CASRPTGNYGYTF. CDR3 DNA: TGTGCCAGCAGACCGACGGGGAACTATGGCTACACCTTC.

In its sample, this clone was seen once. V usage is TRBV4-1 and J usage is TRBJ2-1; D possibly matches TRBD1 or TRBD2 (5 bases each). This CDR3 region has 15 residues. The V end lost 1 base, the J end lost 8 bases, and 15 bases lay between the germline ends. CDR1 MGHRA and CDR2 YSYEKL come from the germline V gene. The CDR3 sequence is CASSQAGLRGDEQFF. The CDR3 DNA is TGCGCCAGCAGCCAAGCGGGCCTTCGGGGCGATGAGCAGTTCTTC.

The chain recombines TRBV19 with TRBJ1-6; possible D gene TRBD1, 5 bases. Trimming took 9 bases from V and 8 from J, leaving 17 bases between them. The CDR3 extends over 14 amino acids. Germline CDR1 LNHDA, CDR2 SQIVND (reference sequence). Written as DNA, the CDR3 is TGTGCCAGCAGGCTCCAGGGTAGGGATTCACCCCTCCACTTT. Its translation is CASRLQGRDSPLHF.

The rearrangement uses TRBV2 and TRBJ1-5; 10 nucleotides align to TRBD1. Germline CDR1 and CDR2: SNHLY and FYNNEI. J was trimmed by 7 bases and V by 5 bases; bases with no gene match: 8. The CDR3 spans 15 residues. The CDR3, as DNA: TGTGCCAGCAGTCGACAGGGGGCACCGAACCAGCCCCAGCATTTT. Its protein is CASSRQGAPNQPQHF.

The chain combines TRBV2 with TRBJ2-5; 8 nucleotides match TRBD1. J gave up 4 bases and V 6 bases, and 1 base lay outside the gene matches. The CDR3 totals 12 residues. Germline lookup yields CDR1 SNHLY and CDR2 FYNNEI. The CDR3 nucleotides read TGTGCCAGCAGCGACAGGGGAGAGACCCAGTACTTC. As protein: CASSDRGETQYF.

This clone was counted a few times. CDR3 bases: TGTGCCAGCAGCTTAGCACGGGACACCTATGGCTACACCTTC. This sequence encodes CASSLARDTYGYTF. This rearrangement joins TRBV7-9 to TRBJ1-2, with D maybe TRBD1 (6 bases). Germline V gene sequence: CDR1 SEHNR, CDR2 FQNEAQ (reference sequence). Trimming took off 0 bases at V and 4 bases at J, with 9 bases between the two ends. The CDR3 covers 14 residues.

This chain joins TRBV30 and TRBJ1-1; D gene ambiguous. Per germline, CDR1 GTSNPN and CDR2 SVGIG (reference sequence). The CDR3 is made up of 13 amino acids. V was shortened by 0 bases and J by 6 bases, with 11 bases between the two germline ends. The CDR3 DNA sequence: TGTGCCTGGAGTGTACATTTTCGGGCTGAAGCTTTCTTT. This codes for CAWSVHFRAEAFF.

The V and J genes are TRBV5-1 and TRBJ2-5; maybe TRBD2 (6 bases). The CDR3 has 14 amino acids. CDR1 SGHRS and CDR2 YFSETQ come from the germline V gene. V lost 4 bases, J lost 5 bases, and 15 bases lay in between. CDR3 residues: CASSPGRAGETQYF. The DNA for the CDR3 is TGCGCCAGCAGCCCCGGGCGGGCGGGGGAGACCCAGTACTTC.

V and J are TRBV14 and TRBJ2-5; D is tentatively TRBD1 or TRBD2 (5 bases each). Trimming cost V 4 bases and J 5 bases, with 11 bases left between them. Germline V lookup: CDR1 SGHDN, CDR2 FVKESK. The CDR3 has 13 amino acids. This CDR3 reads CASSRFGGETQYF. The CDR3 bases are TGTGCCAGCAGCCGCTTTGGGGGTGAGACCCAGTACTTC.

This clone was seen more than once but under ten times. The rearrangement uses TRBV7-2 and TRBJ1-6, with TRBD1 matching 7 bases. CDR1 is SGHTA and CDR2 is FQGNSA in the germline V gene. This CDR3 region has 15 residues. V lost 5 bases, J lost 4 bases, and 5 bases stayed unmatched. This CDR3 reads CASSQQGTYNSPLHF. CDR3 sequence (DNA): TGTGCCAGCAGCCAACAGGGGACTTATAATTCACCCCTCCACTTT.

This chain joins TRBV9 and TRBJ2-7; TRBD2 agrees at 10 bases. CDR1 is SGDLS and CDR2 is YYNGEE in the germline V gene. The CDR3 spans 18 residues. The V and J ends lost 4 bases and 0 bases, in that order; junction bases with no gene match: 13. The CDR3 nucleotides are TGTGCCAGCAGCCCCCCAGTCAGGGCTAGCGGGAGCTCCTACGAGCAGTACTTC. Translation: CASSPPVRASGSSYEQYF.

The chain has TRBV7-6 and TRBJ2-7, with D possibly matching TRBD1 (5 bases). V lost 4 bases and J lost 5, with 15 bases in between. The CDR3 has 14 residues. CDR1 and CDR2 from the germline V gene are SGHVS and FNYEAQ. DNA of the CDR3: TGTGCCAGCAGCTCCCACGCAGGGTTTAACGAGCAGTACTTC. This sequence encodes CASSSHAGFNEQYF.

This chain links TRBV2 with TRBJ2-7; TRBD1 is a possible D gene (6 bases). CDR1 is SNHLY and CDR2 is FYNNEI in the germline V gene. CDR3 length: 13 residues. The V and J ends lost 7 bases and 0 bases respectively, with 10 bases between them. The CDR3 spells CASIGGLSYEQYF. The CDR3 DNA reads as TGTGCCAGCATTGGGGGCCTCTCCTACGAGCAGTACTTC.

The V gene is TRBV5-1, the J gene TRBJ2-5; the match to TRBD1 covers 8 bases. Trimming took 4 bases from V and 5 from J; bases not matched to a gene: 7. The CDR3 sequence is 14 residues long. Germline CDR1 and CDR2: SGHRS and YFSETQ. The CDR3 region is CASSPPTGVETQYF. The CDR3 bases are TGCGCCAGCAGCCCACCGACAGGGGTTGAGACCCAGTACTTC.

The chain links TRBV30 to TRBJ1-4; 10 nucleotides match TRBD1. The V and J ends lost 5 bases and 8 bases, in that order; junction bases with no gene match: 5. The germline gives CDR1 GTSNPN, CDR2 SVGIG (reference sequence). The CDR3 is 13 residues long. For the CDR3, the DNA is TGTGCCTGGGGGACAGGGGCGGTAGAAAAACTGTTTTTT. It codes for CAWGTGAVEKLFF.

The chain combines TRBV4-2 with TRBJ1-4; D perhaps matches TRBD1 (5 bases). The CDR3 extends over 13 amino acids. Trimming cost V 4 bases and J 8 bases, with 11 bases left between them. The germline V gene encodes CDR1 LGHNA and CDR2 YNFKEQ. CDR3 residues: CASSLQRGEKLFF. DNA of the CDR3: TGTGCCAGCAGCCTACAAAGGGGAGAAAAACTGTTTTTT.

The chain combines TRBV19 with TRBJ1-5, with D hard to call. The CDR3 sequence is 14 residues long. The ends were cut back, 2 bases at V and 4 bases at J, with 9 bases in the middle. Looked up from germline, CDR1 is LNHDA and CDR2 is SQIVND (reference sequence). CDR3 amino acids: CASSIMKGNQPQHF. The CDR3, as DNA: TGTGCCAGTAGTATAATGAAGGGAAATCAGCCCCAGCATTTT.

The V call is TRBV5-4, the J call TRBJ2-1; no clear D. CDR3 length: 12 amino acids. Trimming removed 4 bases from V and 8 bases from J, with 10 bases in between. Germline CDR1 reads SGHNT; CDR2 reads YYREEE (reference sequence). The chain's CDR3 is CASSRIGYEQFF. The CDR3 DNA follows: TGTGCCAGCAGCAGGATTGGCTATGAGCAGTTCTTC.

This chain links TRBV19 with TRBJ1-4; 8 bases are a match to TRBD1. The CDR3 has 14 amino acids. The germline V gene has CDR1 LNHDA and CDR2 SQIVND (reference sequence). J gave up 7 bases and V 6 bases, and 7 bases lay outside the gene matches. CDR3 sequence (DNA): TGTGCCAGTAGCAACAGGGGGGTCAGTGAAAAACTGTTTTTT. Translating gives CASSNRGVSEKLFF.

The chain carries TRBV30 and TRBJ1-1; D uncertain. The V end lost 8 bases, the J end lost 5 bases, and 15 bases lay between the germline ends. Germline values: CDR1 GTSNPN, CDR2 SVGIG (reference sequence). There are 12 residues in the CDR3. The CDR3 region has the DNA TGTGCCCCGGACCGGTACGAGACTGAAGCTTTCTTT. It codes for CAPDRYETEAFF.

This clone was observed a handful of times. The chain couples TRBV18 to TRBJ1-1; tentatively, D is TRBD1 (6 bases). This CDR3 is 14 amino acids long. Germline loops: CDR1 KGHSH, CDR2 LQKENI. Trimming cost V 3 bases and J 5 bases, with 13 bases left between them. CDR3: CASSPPRGRTEAFF. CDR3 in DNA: TGTGCCAGCTCACCCCCCCGGGGGCGGACTGAAGCTTTCTTT. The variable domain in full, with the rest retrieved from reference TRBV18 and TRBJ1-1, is NAGVMQNPRHLVRRRGQEARLRCSPMKGHSHVYWYRQLPEEGLKFMVYLQKENIIDESGMPKERFSAEFPKEGPSILRIQQVVRGDSAAYFCASSPPRGRTEAFFGQGTRLTVV.

As DNA, the CDR3 is TGTGCCAGCAGCTTAGAATGGGACTTCCAAGAGACCCAGTACTTC. As protein: CASSLEWDFQETQYF. The chain is built from TRBV7-9 and TRBJ2-5; a weak D match, TRBD2 (6 bases). Trimming removed 1 base at V and 1 base at J, with 10 bases between. The V gene's germline CDR1 is SEHNR and CDR2 FQNEAQ (reference sequence). This CDR3 region has 15 residues.

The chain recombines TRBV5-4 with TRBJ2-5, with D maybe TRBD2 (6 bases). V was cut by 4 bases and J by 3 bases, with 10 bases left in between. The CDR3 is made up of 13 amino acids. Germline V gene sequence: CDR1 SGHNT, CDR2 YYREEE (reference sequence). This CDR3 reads CASSAGSKETQYF. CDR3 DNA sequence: TGTGCCAGCAGCGCGGGATCAAAAGAGACCCAGTACTTC.

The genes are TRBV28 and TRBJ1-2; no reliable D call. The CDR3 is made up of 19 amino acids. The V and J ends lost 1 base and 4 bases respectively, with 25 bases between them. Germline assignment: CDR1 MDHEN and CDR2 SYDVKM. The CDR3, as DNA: TGTGCCAGCAGTTTATTCCTTAATACCATCAAAAAGCGGGGCTATGGCTACACCTTC. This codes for CASSLFLNTIKKRGYGYTF.

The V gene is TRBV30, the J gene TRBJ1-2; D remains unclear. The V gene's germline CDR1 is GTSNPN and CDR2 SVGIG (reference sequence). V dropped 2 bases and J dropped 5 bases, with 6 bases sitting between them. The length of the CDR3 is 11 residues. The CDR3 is CAWSLRYGYTF. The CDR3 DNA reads TGTGCCTGGAGTCTTCGATATGGCTACACCTTC.

The CDR3 reads CASSLDLGTDTQYF. The CDR3 region has the DNA TGTGCCAGCAGCTTAGATCTCGGCACAGATACGCAGTATTTT. This sequence joins TRBV11-2 and TRBJ2-3; the D is unclear. The CDR3 runs to 14 residues. In germline, CDR1 is SGHAT, CDR2 FQNNGV. V was shortened by 0 bases and J by 1 base, with 5 bases between the two germline ends.

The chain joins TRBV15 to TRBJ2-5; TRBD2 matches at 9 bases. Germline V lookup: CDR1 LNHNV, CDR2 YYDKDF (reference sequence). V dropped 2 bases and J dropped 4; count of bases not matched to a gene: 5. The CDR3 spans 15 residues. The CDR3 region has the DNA TGTGCCACCAGCAGACGGCGGGAGGGCCGAGAGACCCAGTACTTC. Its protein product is CATSRRREGRETQYF.